The 14 T cell receptor beta chains presented below share a single source sample, sequenced in a study of shared clonotypes between healthy human individuals. Generated by immunoSEQ multiplex PCR, the TCRdb table keeps only in-frame clones and is missing some. The repertoire has some 530,000 clones, 78% of them found once; the top ten carry about 12%. Material for sequencing was PBMCs. The receptor source for this set is a woman in her thirties or forties in good health. Some clones in this sample may be carry-over from other donors' samples.

The chain recombines TRBV19 with TRBJ1-5, with D perhaps matching TRBD1 (5 bases). This CDR3 comprises 16 residues. V lost 1 base, J lost 6 bases, and 16 bases lay in between. The germline CDR1 and CDR2 sequences are LNHDA and SQIVND (reference sequence). The CDR3 is CASSIVGGWGAQPQHF. For the CDR3, the DNA is TGTGCCAGTAGTATAGTCGGAGGGTGGGGCGCTCAGCCCCAGCATTTT.

The CDR3 loop is CSVEGDRSSKAFF. The CDR3 DNA reads TGCAGCGTTGAGGGGGACCGAAGCAGCAAAGCTTTCTTT. V is TRBV29-1 and J is TRBJ1-1; D might be TRBD1 (5 bases). Germline CDR1 is SQVTM and CDR2 is ANQGSEA. This CDR3 spans 13 amino acids. Between the trimmed V and J ends, which lost 3 bases and 9 bases, there was a span of 17 bases.

As concerns this clone: Other DNA sequences from this sample encode an identical CDR3 as well. The chain couples TRBV25-1 to TRBJ2-7; D unresolved. Trimming pared 1 base from V and 3 bases from J, leaving 1 base between. Germline CDR1 reads MGHDK; CDR2 reads SYGVNS. This CDR3 region has 11 residues. CDR3 residues: CASSEFYEQYF. CDR3 bases: TGTGCCAGCAGTGAATTCTACGAGCAGTACTTC.

The chain joins TRBV7-2 to TRBJ2-1; D not certain. The CDR3 runs 16 residues. Per germline, CDR1 SGHTA and CDR2 FQGNSA. V was cut by 7 bases and J by 3 bases, with 19 bases left in between. Here the CDR3 DNA reads TGTGCCAGCACCCGCCCAGGTTCCGGCTACTACAATGAGCAGTTCTTC. The encoded protein is CASTRPGSGYYNEQFF.

The chain recombines TRBV7-8 with TRBJ2-2; D may be TRBD1 (5 bases). Per germline, CDR1 SGHVS and CDR2 FQNEAQ. The CDR3 is 16 residues long. V lost 2 bases, J lost 3 bases, and 13 bases lay in between. CDR3 loop: CASSLNPGRDTGELFF. The DNA for the CDR3 is TGTGCCAGCAGCTTAAACCCAGGCAGGGACACCGGGGAGCTGTTTTTT.

This CDR3 is CAAQEDGYTF. The CDR3, as DNA: TGTGCCGCCCAGGAGGATGGCTACACCTTC. This chain links TRBV28 with TRBJ1-2; no clear D. The germline V gene has CDR1 MDHEN and CDR2 SYDVKM. The CDR3 loop spans 10 amino acids. The V end was cut by 11 bases, the J end by 6 bases, with 10 bases between.

V and J are TRBV19 and TRBJ1-2; 7 bases align to TRBD1. The J segment lost 4 bases and the V segment lost 6 bases, leaving 8 bases of the junction unmatched. The germline V gene encodes CDR1 LNHDA and CDR2 SQIVND (reference sequence). CDR3 size: 14 residues. The CDR3 protein is CASRTPGQLYGYTF. Written as DNA, the CDR3 is TGTGCCAGTAGAACACCGGGACAGCTCTATGGCTACACCTTC.

The chain carries TRBV11-2 and TRBJ2-7, with no clear D. Trimming took 5 bases from V and 6 from J, leaving 11 bases between them. Germline V lookup: CDR1 SGHAT, CDR2 FQNNGV. There are 12 residues in the CDR3. CDR3 amino acids: CASSRVWSEQYF. As DNA, the CDR3 is TGTGCCAGCAGCCGTGTGTGGAGCGAGCAGTACTTC.

This chain links TRBV20-1 with TRBJ1-1; possible D gene TRBD1, 5 bases. The CDR3 spans 11 residues. In germline, CDR1 is DFQATT, CDR2 SNEGSKA (reference sequence). The chain's CDR3 is CGQKHVRSAFF. Written as DNA, the CDR3 is TGCGGACAAAAGCACGTCCGGTCCGCTTTCTTT.

This chain connects TRBV6-6 to TRBJ1-4, with D possibly being TRBD1 (5 bases). Trimming removed 3 bases from V and 4 bases from J, with 15 bases in between. This CDR3 region has 16 residues. Germline assignment: CDR1 MNHNY and CDR2 SVGAGI (reference sequence). CDR3 region: CASSYNRGEDNEKLFF. The CDR3 region has the DNA TGTGCCAGCAGTTATAATCGGGGGGAGGATAATGAAAAACTGTTTTTT.

There are many counts of this clone. The identical CDR3 is also encoded by other nucleotide sequences in the sample. V usage is TRBV30 and J usage is TRBJ2-1, with a tentative D call TRBD2 (5 bases). V was cut by 0 bases and J by 2 bases, with 14 bases left in between. Germline V lookup: CDR1 GTSNPN, CDR2 SVGIG (reference sequence). There are 16 residues in the CDR3. The CDR3 protein is CAWSVGGSATYNEQFF. The CDR3 bases are TGTGCCTGGAGTGTAGGTGGGAGCGCCACCTACAATGAGCAGTTCTTC.

This clone was recorded once. The genes are TRBV15 and TRBJ2-3, with D perhaps TRBD2 (6 bases). Looked up from germline, CDR1 is LNHNV and CDR2 is YYDKDF (reference sequence). V lost 1 base, J lost 7 bases, and 12 bases lay in between. The CDR3 runs to 14 residues. The CDR3 spells CATSRGLDEYTQYF. The CDR3 DNA sequence: TGTGCCACCAGCAGAGGACTAGACGAATATACGCAGTATTTT.

The CDR3 region is CASSSPGTAMVAKNIQYF. In nucleotides, the CDR3 is TGTGCCAGCAGCAGCCCCGGGACAGCCATGGTAGCCAAAAACATTCAGTACTTC. The gene calls are TRBV21-1 and TRBJ2-4; the table gives TRBD1 as D, unverified against the DNA. TRBV21-1 is a documented pseudogene. The CDR3 sequence is 18 residues long.

The chain links TRBV11-2 to TRBJ2-2, with 8 bases aligning to TRBD1. CDR1 is SGHAT, CDR2 FQNNGV, per germline. The CDR3 has 15 residues. Unmatched junction bases numbered 1, after V lost 4 bases and J lost 0 bases. Here the CDR3 reads CASSSGGANTGELFF. DNA for the CDR3: TGTGCCAGCAGCTCAGGGGGCGCGAACACCGGGGAGCTGTTTTTT. Full variable domain (rest looked up from reference TRBV11-2 and TRBJ2-2): EAGVAQSPRYKIIEKRQSVAFWCNPISGHATLYWYQQILGQGPKLLIQFQNNGVVDDSQLPKDRFSAERLKGVDSTLKIQPAKLEDSAVYLCASSSGGANTGELFFGEGSRLTVL.